This record looks at one T cell receptor (beta chain) sequence and its context. Its antigen is unknown. Germline-derived CDR1 and CDR2 are LGHNA and YSLEER. The junction had 7 bases not matched to a gene; V was cut back by 3 bases and J by 3 bases. The CDR3 loop spans 16 amino acids. The data derive from a study of cytomegalovirus exposure and HLA in healthy donors. Whole-study findings and limits: Per a later analysis, 15,000 to 20,000 TCR beta sequences showed association with HLA alleles at 0.05 false discovery rate. Most of the CMV-associated TCR beta chains (in a later analysis) appeared to be HLA-restricted. The majority of TCR sequences were rare, yet some public TCRs appeared in many donors. DRB1 showed the most TCR associations and HLA-C the fewest in a later analysis, as rates varied by HLA locus.

In the PCR, 60 Vbeta and 13 Jbeta primers were used. Libraries were prepared by immunoSEQ multiplex PCR; TCRdb keeps only in-frame clonotypes and omits some of them. The table shows about 180,000 clones, with 82% occurring only once. The chain links TRBV4-3 to TRBJ1-3; 8 positions match TRBD1. Sequencing was performed on PBMCs. The clonotype comes from a middle-aged man in good health and CMV-seronegative. CDR3 amino acids: CASSQARTGSGNTIYF. As DNA, the CDR3 is TGCGCCAGCAGCCAGGCCAGGACAGGGAGTGGAAACACCATATATTTT.